The entry that follows covers one T cell receptor beta chain sequence. These data originate in a study of T-cell reconstitution after alpha-beta-depleted transplantation in children. The TCRbeta library was prepared with unique molecular identifiers. TCRdb reprocessed the PCR reads via MiXCR and lists one record per CDR3 protein. The repertoire holds about 640,000 distinct CDR3 sequences, with 16% as singletons. The V gene lost 2 bases and the J gene lost 0 bases, with 14 bases spanning the gap. The CDR3 totals 16 residues. CDR1 is MNHEY, CDR2 SVGAGI, per germline. The chain links TRBV6-5 to TRBJ2-7; perhaps TRBD1 as D (6 bases). The TCR originated in a human donor who donated a stem cell graft to a child with acute myeloid leukemia. The sample here was PBMCs from the stem cell graft donor, taken from the stem cell graft. CDR3 region: CASSYTIEGGSYEQYF. For the CDR3, the DNA is TGTGCCAGCAGTTACACAATTGAAGGGGGCTCCTACGAGCAGTACTTC.